The rows below give T cell receptor beta chains drawn from one sample of a study of CD8+ T cells in alopecia areata. Some clones are missing from TCRdb's copy, which holds only in-frame ones; the method was immunoSEQ multiplex PCR. The table lists under 250,000 clones, 50% to 65% of them singletons. This sample comprised CD4+ T cells sorted from blood, obtained at week 0. Receptor source: a human donor with alopecia areata. The CDR3 runs from the conserved cysteine through the conserved F or W. D genes are given only for firm matches. Size values are once, few and many counts, or a class for expanded clones, and some rows have none.

D gene: TRBD1; clone size: NA; J gene: TRBJ2-2; V gene: TRBV5-1; CDR3 DNA: TGCGCCAGCAGCTTGACAGGGGACACCGGGGAGCTGTTTTTT; CDR3 protein: CASSLTGDTGELFF
D gene: NA; clone size: NA; J gene: TRBJ2-2; V gene: TRBV30; CDR3 DNA: TGTGCCTGGGGGTTGAACTACATCGGGACTACCGGGGAGCTGTTTTTT; CDR3 protein: CAWGLNYIGTTGELFF
D gene: TRBD1; clone size: NA; J gene: TRBJ2-7; V gene: TRBV6-5; CDR3 DNA: TGTGCCAGCAGTTACTCCAACAGGGGCTTCTCCTACGAGCAGTACTTC; CDR3 protein: CASSYSNRGFSYEQYF
D gene: NA; clone size: NA; J gene: TRBJ1-1; V gene: TRBV4-1; CDR3 DNA: TGCGCCAGCAGCCAAGAGGTAGTCGGTCGTTTCACTGAAGCTTTCTTT; CDR3 protein: CASSQEVVGRFTEAFF
D gene: NA; clone size: NA; J gene: TRBJ1-2; V gene: TRBV28; CDR3 DNA: TGTGCCAGCAGTTTAAGGGGGGGCTATGGCTACACCTTC; CDR3 protein: CASSLRGGYGYTF
D gene: TRBD1; clone size: NA; J gene: TRBJ1-4; V gene: TRBV7-2; CDR3 DNA: TGTGCCAGCAGCATACAGGGGTCGCACAATGAAAAACTGTTTTTT; CDR3 protein: CASSIQGSHNEKLFF
D gene: NA; clone size: NA; J gene: TRBJ2-2; V gene: TRBV11-2; CDR3 DNA: TGTGCCAGCAGCTCACCCTTCAGGATGAACACCGGGGAGCTGTTTTTT; CDR3 protein: CASSSPFRMNTGELFF
D gene: NA; clone size: NA; J gene: TRBJ1-2; V gene: TRBV29-1; CDR3 DNA: TGCAGCGTTGAGTCACGGACGGCCTTCTTTAACTATGGCTACACCTTC; CDR3 protein: CSVESRTAFFNYGYTF
D gene: NA; clone size: few; J gene: TRBJ1-2; V gene: TRBV18; CDR3 DNA: TGTGCCAGCTCGGCAGAAGTGGACTATGGCTACACCTTC; CDR3 protein: CASSAEVDYGYTF
D gene: NA; clone size: NA; J gene: TRBJ2-3; V gene: TRBV7-2; CDR3 DNA: TGTGCCAGCAGCTTAGCCGCGACACACGCACAGGGTACGCAGTATTTT; CDR3 protein: CASSLAATHAQGTQYF
D gene: TRBD1; clone size: NA; J gene: TRBJ1-2; V gene: TRBV9; CDR3 DNA: TGTGCCAGCAGCGAAGACAGGGGGCAATATGGCTACACCTTC; CDR3 protein: CASSEDRGQYGYTF
D gene: TRBD1; clone size: few; J gene: TRBJ1-2; V gene: TRBV5-1; CDR3 DNA: TGCGCCAGCAGCGAGACAGGGGGCGCCCCGATTGGCTACACCTTC; CDR3 protein: CASSETGGAPIGYTF
D gene: NA; clone size: NA; J gene: TRBJ2-1; V gene: TRBV7-2; CDR3 DNA: TGTGCCAGCAGCTTAGGCGCGAACAATGAGCAGTTCTTC; CDR3 protein: CASSLGANNEQFF
D gene: NA; clone size: few; J gene: TRBJ1-4; V gene: TRBV11-2; CDR3 DNA: TGTGCCAGCAGCTTAGGTCGAGTCGGTGAAAAACTGTTTTTT; CDR3 protein: CASSLGRVGEKLFF
D gene: NA; clone size: NA; J gene: TRBJ2-7; V gene: TRBV28; CDR3 DNA: TGTGCCAGCAGACAAAAGTACAGGCTGGAGCAGTACTTC; CDR3 protein: CASRQKYRLEQYF
D gene: TRBD2; clone size: few; J gene: TRBJ2-1; V gene: TRBV19; CDR3 DNA: TGTGCCAGTAGTCGGGAGGGCGTCACCTACAATGAGCAGTTCTTC; CDR3 protein: CASSREGVTYNEQFF